The T cell receptor (beta chain) under discussion was sequenced for a study of preoperative IRX-2 immunotherapy in early breast cancer (dated by TCRdb to the late 2010s). The label giving this sample's treatment or condition can be read as: preoperative locoregional IRX-2 cytokine immunotherapy. The samples were obtained from a phase Ib study that tested preoperative, locoregional IRX-2 cytokine immunotherapy designed to prime immune responses. Patients with early-stage breast cancer who were given IRX-2 before surgery served as donors. The protocol used for the library was the immunoSEQ multiplex PCR assay. Held by TCRdb, this immuneACCESS table contains in-frame sequences only and omits some clones. Under half of the omission traces to an unresolved V gene where checked; the cause of the rest is unknown. The sample table shows about 98,000 clones, and 86% are seen once. Clones ranked in the top ten supply roughly 2% of the sample.

A remark on this clone: Its antigen target is currently unknown. No per-base quality is available; no much larger clone lies one base away.

Relative to germline, V is 5 bases shorter and J is 0 bases shorter, with 10 bases between their ends. There are 14 amino acids in the CDR3, from cysteine to phenylalanine inclusive. Only CDR3 DNA is held: 42 bases, read in frame from base 1. Here the sequenced sample was tumor tissue, taken after IRX-2 immunotherapy. The origin of this receptor is a human donor with breast cancer. The chain joins TRBV6-7 to TRBJ1-1; no D segment can be confidently identified. TRBV6-7 is given ORF status, its function remaining uncertain. The nucleotide sequence reads as follows: TGTGCCAGCAGTAGACCACACATGAACACTGAAGCTTTCTTT. This is translated as CASSRPHMNTEAFF.